What follows are 31 T cell receptor beta chains derived from one specimen sequenced in a study of blood T cell repertoires in COVID-19. The repertoire was sequenced with immunoSEQ multiplex PCR; TCRdb's copy has only in-frame clones and lacks some. This sample has tens of thousands of clones, with roughly nine tenths found just once. Sequenced input: peripheral blood. The receptors shown here come from a man aged 70 or older with active COVID-19.

The V and J genes are TRBV25-1 and TRBJ1-6; D uncertain. The CDR3 consists of 13 residues. From germline, CDR1 is MGHDK and CDR2 SYGVNS. The ends were cut back, 1 base at V and 7 bases at J, with 5 bases in the middle. CDR3 sequence (DNA): TGTGCCAGCAGTGAATTACAGAATTCACCCCTCCACTTT. This translates into CASSELQNSPLHF.

The rearrangement links TRBV25-1 to TRBJ1-2; a possible D gene is TRBD1 (6 bases). Trimming took off 3 bases at V and 7 bases at J, with 18 bases between the two ends. Germline assignment: CDR1 MGHDK and CDR2 SYGVNS. The CDR3 consists of 15 residues. CDR3 loop: CASSDLDQIGGGYTF. CDR3 DNA sequence: TGTGCCAGCAGTGACCTAGACCAAATAGGGGGTGGCTACACCTTC.

The chain uses TRBV6-6 and TRBJ2-3; 11 bases fit TRBD2. Looked up from germline, CDR1 is MNHNY and CDR2 is SVGAGI (reference sequence). This CDR3 has 14 residues. V lost 8 bases and J lost 5; bases outside the gene matches: 6. The CDR3 region has the DNA TGTGCCAGCCACTTAGGGACTAGCGGAGATACGCAGTATTTT. Translated, it gives CASHLGTSGDTQYF.

The chain joins TRBV5-1 to TRBJ1-1; D is unclear. The V gene's germline CDR1 is SGHRS and CDR2 YFSETQ. This CDR3 has 13 residues. Trimming took off 1 base at V and 2 bases at J, with 6 bases between the two ends. CDR3 DNA sequence: TGCGCCAGCAGCTTGTTTTCAAACACTGAAGCTTTCTTT. Its protein product is CASSLFSNTEAFF.

A remark on this clone: Other DNA variants within this sample encode the same CDR3. This rearrangement joins TRBV10-2 to TRBJ1-5, with D perhaps TRBD1 (5 bases). Per germline, CDR1 WSHSY and CDR2 SAAADI. V gave up 3 bases and J gave up 0 bases, with 12 bases separating them. There are 16 residues in the CDR3. CDR3 in amino acids: CASSESPGNSNQPQHF. DNA of the CDR3: TGCGCCAGCAGTGAAAGTCCAGGGAATAGCAATCAGCCCCAGCATTTT.

V gene TRBV4-1 combines with J gene TRBJ2-7, with TRBD1 matching 7 bases. Per the germline V gene, CDR1 is MGHRA and CDR2 is YSYEKL. The CDR3 totals 13 residues. V gave up 4 bases and J gave up 7 bases; unmatched junction bases: 7. The CDR3 spells CASSRQGTEEQYF. The CDR3 coding sequence is TGCGCCAGCAGCCGACAGGGAACGGAGGAGCAGTACTTC.

The genes are TRBV4-3 and TRBJ1-2, with D uncertain. Between the trimmed V and J ends, which lost 0 bases and 2 bases, there was a span of 13 bases. In germline, CDR1 is LGHNA, CDR2 YSLEER. The CDR3 is made up of 16 amino acids. The DNA for the CDR3 is TGCGCCAGCAGCCAAGATACGGGAAGCCTCAACTATGGCTACACCTTC. Amino acids: CASSQDTGSLNYGYTF.

The genes are TRBV6-2 or TRBV6-3 and TRBJ2-1; D perhaps matches TRBD2 (5 bases). The CDR3 covers 15 residues. The V end lost 6 bases, the J end lost 1 base, and 13 bases lay between the germline ends. Germline CDR1 is MNHEY and CDR2 is SVGEGT. The CDR3 bases are TGTGCCAGCAGCCGAGGACTTATTTCCTACAATGAGCAGTTCTTC. Its translation is CASSRGLISYNEQFF.

This chain connects TRBV3-1 (or the pseudogene TRBV3-2) to TRBJ2-1; 7 bases map to TRBD2. This CDR3 contains 16 residues. Germline V CDR1 and CDR2: LGHDT, YNNKEL (reference sequence). The junction had 8 bases not matched to a gene; V was cut back by 0 bases and J by 6 bases. Here the CDR3 reads CASSQERLTGGNEQFF. The DNA for the CDR3 is TGTGCCAGCAGCCAAGAACGACTCACGGGGGGCAATGAGCAGTTCTTC.

This clone was seen a handful of times. This sequence joins TRBV15 and TRBJ2-1; possibly TRBD2 for D (6 bases). The CDR3 loop spans 14 amino acids. V was cut by 2 bases and J by 5 bases, with 10 bases left in between. CDR1 is LNHNV and CDR2 is YYDKDF in the germline V gene (reference sequence). The CDR3, as DNA: TGTGCCACCAGCAGATTGCGGGAAAACAATGAGCAGTTCTTC. Its translation: CATSRLRENNEQFF.

The CDR3 spells CASSTTSGSVLADTQYF. The CDR3 region has the DNA TGCGCCAGCAGCACGACTAGCGGGAGTGTTCTCGCAGATACGCAGTATTTT. This rearrangement joins TRBV10-2 to TRBJ2-3; 12 bases match TRBD2. With V trimmed by 6 bases and J by 4 bases, 11 bases remained unmatched. Germline lookup yields CDR1 WSHSY and CDR2 SAAADI. This CDR3 contains 17 residues.

The gene calls are TRBV9 and TRBJ2-1, with TRBD2 matching 8 bases. Germline V lookup: CDR1 SGDLS, CDR2 YYNGEE. The CDR3 loop spans 12 amino acids. Unmatched junction bases numbered 0, after V lost 3 bases and J lost 7 bases. The DNA of the CDR3 is TGTGCCAGCAGCGCTAGCGGGAATGAGCAGTTCTTC. Its translation: CASSASGNEQFF.

The rearrangement uses TRBV4-1 and TRBJ2-1; D might be TRBD1 (6 bases). Germline CDR1 reads MGHRA; CDR2 reads YSYEKL. This CDR3 has 16 amino acids. Trimming removed 4 bases from V and 0 bases from J, with 13 bases in between. CDR3 DNA sequence: TGCGCCAGCAGCCCCCGGGACAAGAGCTCCTACAATGAGCAGTTCTTC. Its protein is CASSPRDKSSYNEQFF.

The chain links TRBV19 to TRBJ2-7, with 9 nucleotides matching TRBD1. The CDR3 has 13 amino acids. The trim removed 7 bases at V and 6 bases at J, leaving 7 bases unmatched. CDR1 is LNHDA, CDR2 SQIVND, per germline (reference sequence). CDR3 sequence: CASKRTGESEQYF. For the CDR3, the DNA is TGTGCCAGTAAGCGGACAGGGGAAAGCGAGCAGTACTTC. Drawing the rest from reference TRBV19 and TRBJ2-7, the complete variable domain is DGGITQSPKYLFRKEGQNVTLSCEQNLNHDAMYWYRQDPGQGLRLIYYSQIVNDFQKGDIAEGYSVSREKKESFPLTVTSAQKNPTAFYLCASKRTGESEQYFGPGTRLTVT.

V and J are TRBV7-8 and TRBJ1-1, with TRBD1 identical over 9 bases. CDR1 SGHVS and CDR2 FQNEAQ come from the germline V gene. J gave up 0 bases and V 5 bases, and 10 bases lay outside the gene matches. This CDR3 region has 17 residues. This CDR3 is CASSTFGQGRMNTEAFF. The CDR3 DNA is TGTGCCAGCAGCACTTTTGGACAGGGGAGAATGAACACTGAAGCTTTCTTT.

V gene TRBV7-6 combines with J gene TRBJ1-1, with 7 bases fitting TRBD1. The junction had 7 bases not matched to a gene; V was cut back by 5 bases and J by 4 bases. The germline V gene has CDR1 SGHVS and CDR2 FNYEAQ. CDR3 size: 14 residues. CDR3 sequence: CASSPGTVLTEAFF. CDR3 nucleotides: TGTGCCAGCAGCCCCGGGACAGTACTCACTGAAGCTTTCTTT.

The gene calls are TRBV18 and TRBJ1-2; possible D gene TRBD1, 6 bases. Germline V gene lookup returns CDR1 KGHSH and CDR2 LQKENI. The ends were cut back, 3 bases at V and 4 bases at J, with 9 bases in the middle. The CDR3 runs 13 residues. CDR3 sequence (DNA): TGTGCCAGCTCACCGCCAGGGGCCTATGGCTACACCTTC. It is translated as CASSPPGAYGYTF.

V and J are TRBV4-3 and TRBJ2-1; D not certain. CDR3 length: 13 residues. Per germline, CDR1 LGHNA and CDR2 YSLEER. The V and J ends lost 0 bases and 4 bases respectively, with 4 bases between them. CDR3 in amino acids: CASSQDQYNEQFF. The DNA for the CDR3 is TGCGCCAGCAGCCAAGATCAATACAATGAGCAGTTCTTC.

The V gene is TRBV7-9, the J gene TRBJ1-2; TRBD1 might be the D (6 bases). Germline CDR1 SEHNR, CDR2 FQNEAQ (reference sequence). V was clipped by 4 bases and J by 8 bases, with 17 bases between them. The CDR3 covers 14 residues. Here the CDR3 reads CASSSEHRARGYTF. In DNA form, the CDR3 reads TGTGCCAGCAGCTCAGAGCACAGGGCACGCGGCTACACCTTC.

This clone appeared once. The chain carries TRBV28 and TRBJ2-1; TRBD2 matches 12 bases. Germline-derived CDR1 and CDR2 are MDHEN and SYDVKM. The CDR3 covers 15 residues. J lost 6 bases, V lost 3 bases, and 3 bases had no gene match. In DNA form, the CDR3 reads TGTGCCAGCAGTTTTTGGACTAGCGGGACCAATGAGCAGTTCTTC. Its translation is CASSFWTSGTNEQFF.

The gene calls are TRBV11-2 and TRBJ2-7; D remains ambiguous. Germline V gene data show CDR1 as SGHAT and CDR2 as FQNNGV. This CDR3 comprises 15 residues. Trimming took 5 bases from V and 3 from J, leaving 17 bases between them. The CDR3 is CASSPRTFSYYEQYF. CDR3 coding DNA: TGTGCCAGCAGCCCCCGCACGTTTAGCTACTACGAGCAGTACTTC.

The V call is TRBV5-1, the J call TRBJ1-1; 7 bases agree with TRBD1. Germline V CDR1 and CDR2: SGHRS, YFSETQ. V lost 4 bases to trimming and J lost 6 bases; unmatched junction nucleotides: 9. This CDR3 contains 14 residues. CDR3 residues: CASSATDRVAEAFF. CDR3 in DNA: TGCGCCAGCAGCGCTACCGACAGGGTTGCTGAAGCTTTCTTT.

The chain combines TRBV3-1 (or the pseudogene TRBV3-2) with TRBJ1-3; D may be TRBD1 (6 bases). The CDR3 is 18 residues long. Trimming removed 1 base at V and 0 bases at J, with 16 bases between. CDR1 and CDR2 (germline): LGHDT, YNNKEL (reference sequence). CDR3 amino acids: CASSQVRDTRISGNTIYF. The CDR3 nucleotides are TGTGCCAGCAGCCAAGTCCGGGACACACGGATCTCTGGAAACACCATATATTTT.

This rearrangement joins TRBV2 to TRBJ2-3; 9 nucleotides align to TRBD2. The CDR3 consists of 15 residues. In germline, CDR1 is SNHLY, CDR2 FYNNEI. The ends lost 2 bases at V and 5 bases at J; junction bases unmatched: 5. CDR3 nucleotide sequence: TGTGCCAGCAGTGAACTAGCGGGACGTAAAGATACGCAGTATTTT. Residues: CASSELAGRKDTQYF. Full variable domain (rest looked up from reference TRBV2 and TRBJ2-3): EPEVTQTPSHQVTQMGQEVILRCVPISNHLYFYWYRQILGQKVEFLVSFYNNEISEKSEIFDDQFSVERPDGSNFTLKIRSTKLEDSAMYFCASSELAGRKDTQYFGPGTRLTVL.

The rearrangement joins TRBV7-3 to TRBJ2-3, with TRBD2 matching over 8 bases. The germline V gene encodes CDR1 SGHTA and CDR2 FQGTGA. This CDR3 is 14 amino acids long. J gave up 4 bases and V 1 base, and 1 base lay outside the gene matches. CDR3 loop: CASSLIGRADTQYF. The CDR3 coding sequence is TGTGCCAGCAGCTTAATCGGGAGGGCAGATACGCAGTATTTT.

The V call is TRBV19, the J call TRBJ2-1, with 11 bases aligning to TRBD2. Germline V gene lookup returns CDR1 LNHDA and CDR2 SQIVND (reference sequence). With 6 bases clipped from V and 4 bases from J, the junction kept 17 bases outside the gene matches. The CDR3 spans 19 residues. The DNA for the CDR3 is TGTGCCAGTAGCCCGGGACTAGCGGAGATACGAGTCTTGTACAATGAGCAGTTCTTC. Translation gives CASSPGLAEIRVLYNEQFF.

The chain couples TRBV15 to TRBJ1-5, with 7 positions matching TRBD1. CDR1 and CDR2 from the germline V gene are LNHNV and YYDKDF (reference sequence). Unmatched junction bases numbered 6, after V lost 3 bases and J lost 4 bases. This CDR3 comprises 15 residues. This CDR3 is CATSRDAGGNQPQHF. The DNA of the CDR3 is TGTGCCACCAGCAGGGACGCAGGGGGAAATCAGCCCCAGCATTTT.

The rearrangement links TRBV6-6 to TRBJ1-2; TRBD1 is a possible D gene (5 bases). Germline V gene sequence: CDR1 MNHNY, CDR2 SVGAGI (reference sequence). Between the trimmed V and J ends, which lost 6 bases and 8 bases, there was a span of 16 bases. The CDR3 covers 13 residues. The CDR3 reads CASRPDSLGGYTF. CDR3 sequence (DNA): TGTGCCAGCAGACCCGACAGTCTGGGGGGCTACACCTTC.

V and J are TRBV7-3 and TRBJ2-6, with D tentatively TRBD2 (5 bases). The V gene lost 5 bases and the J gene lost 0 bases, with 17 bases spanning the gap. The CDR3 sequence is 18 residues long. Germline V CDR1 and CDR2: SGHTA, FQGTGA. CDR3 region: CASSPLGGLYSGANVLTF. The CDR3 region has the DNA TGTGCCAGCAGCCCCCTAGGCGGGCTTTACTCTGGGGCCAACGTCCTGACTTTC.

The chain is built from TRBV27 and TRBJ1-1, with a weak D call TRBD1 (5 bases). This CDR3 has 11 residues. V lost 9 bases to trimming and J lost 4 bases, with 9 bases between them. Germline CDR1 and CDR2: MNHEY and SMNVEV (reference sequence). CDR3 in amino acids: CASQGLTEAFF. The CDR3 region has the DNA TGTGCCAGTCAGGGACTCACTGAAGCTTTCTTT.

The chain is built from TRBV7-9 and TRBJ2-1, with 7 bases identical to TRBD2. This CDR3 has 14 residues. Germline values: CDR1 SEHNR, CDR2 FQNEAQ (reference sequence). The V and J ends lost 3 bases and 5 bases, in that order; junction bases with no gene match: 4. This CDR3 is CASSLRERDNEQFF. The CDR3 nucleotides read TGTGCCAGCAGCTTGCGGGAGAGGGACAATGAGCAGTTCTTC.